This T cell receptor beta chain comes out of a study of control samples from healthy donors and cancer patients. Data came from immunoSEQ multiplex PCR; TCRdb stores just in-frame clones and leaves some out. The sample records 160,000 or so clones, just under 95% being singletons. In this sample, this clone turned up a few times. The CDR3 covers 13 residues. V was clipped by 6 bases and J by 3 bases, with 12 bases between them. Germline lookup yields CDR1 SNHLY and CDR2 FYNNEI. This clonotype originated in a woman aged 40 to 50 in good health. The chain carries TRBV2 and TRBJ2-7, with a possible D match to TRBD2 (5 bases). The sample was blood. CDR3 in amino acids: CASSAGENYEQYF. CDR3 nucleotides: TGTGCCAGCAGCGCCGGGGAGAACTACGAGCAGTACTTC.